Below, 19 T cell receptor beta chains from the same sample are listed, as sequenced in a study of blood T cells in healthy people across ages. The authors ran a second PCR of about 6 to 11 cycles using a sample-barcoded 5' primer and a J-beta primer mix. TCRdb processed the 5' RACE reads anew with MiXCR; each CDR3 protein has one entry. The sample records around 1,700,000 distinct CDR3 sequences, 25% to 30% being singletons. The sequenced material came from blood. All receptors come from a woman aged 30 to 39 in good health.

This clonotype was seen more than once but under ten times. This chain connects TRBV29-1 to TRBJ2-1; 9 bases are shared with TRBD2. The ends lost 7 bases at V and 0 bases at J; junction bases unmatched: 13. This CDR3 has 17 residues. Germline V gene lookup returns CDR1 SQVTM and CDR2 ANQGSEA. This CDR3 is CSAFSLAGLSSYNEQFF. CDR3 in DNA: TGCAGCGCCTTTTCCCTAGCGGGACTAAGCTCCTACAATGAGCAGTTCTTC.

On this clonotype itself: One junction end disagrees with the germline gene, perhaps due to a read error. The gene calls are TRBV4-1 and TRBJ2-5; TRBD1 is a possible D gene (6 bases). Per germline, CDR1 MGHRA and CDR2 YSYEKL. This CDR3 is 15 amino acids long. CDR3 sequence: CTSSQGVGQQETQYF. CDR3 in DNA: TGCACCAGCAGCCAAGGGGTCGGACAGCAAGAGACCCAGTACTTC.

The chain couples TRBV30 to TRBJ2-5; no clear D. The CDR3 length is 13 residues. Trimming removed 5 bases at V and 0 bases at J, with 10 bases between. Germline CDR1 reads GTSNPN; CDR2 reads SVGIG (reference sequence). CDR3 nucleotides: TGTGCCTGGGCACCAGGAAACCAAGAGACCCAGTACTTC. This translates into CAWAPGNQETQYF.

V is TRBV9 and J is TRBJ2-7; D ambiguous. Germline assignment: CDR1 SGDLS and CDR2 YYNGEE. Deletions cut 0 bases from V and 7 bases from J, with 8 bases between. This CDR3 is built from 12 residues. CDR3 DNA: TGTGCCAGCAGCGTAGGGGTGGGGGAGCAGTACTTC. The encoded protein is CASSVGVGEQYF. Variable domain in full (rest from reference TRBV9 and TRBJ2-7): DSGVTQTPKHLITATGQRVTLRCSPRSGDLSVYWYQQSLDQGLQFLIQYYNGEERAKGNILERFSAQQFPDLHSELNLSSLELGDSALYFCASSVGVGEQYFGPGTRLTVT.

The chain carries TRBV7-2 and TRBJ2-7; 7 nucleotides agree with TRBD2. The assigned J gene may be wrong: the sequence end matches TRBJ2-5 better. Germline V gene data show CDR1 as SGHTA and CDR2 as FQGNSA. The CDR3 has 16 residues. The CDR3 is CASSLSTGGGQETQYF. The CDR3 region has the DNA TGTGCCAGCAGTCTCTCTACGGGCGGGGGACAAGAGACCCAGTACTTC.

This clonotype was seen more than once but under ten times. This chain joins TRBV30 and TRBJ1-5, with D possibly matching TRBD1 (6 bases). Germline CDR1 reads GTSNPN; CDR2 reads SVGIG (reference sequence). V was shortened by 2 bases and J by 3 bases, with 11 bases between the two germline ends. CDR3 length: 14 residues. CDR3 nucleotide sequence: TGTGCCTGGAGTCGTCAGGGGACCAATCAGCCCCAGCATTTT. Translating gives CAWSRQGTNQPQHF. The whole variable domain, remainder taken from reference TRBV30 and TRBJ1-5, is SQTIHQWPATLVQPVGSPLSLECTVEGTSNPNLYWYRQAAGRGLQLLFYSVGIGQISSEVPQNLSASRPQDRQFILSSKKLLLSDSGFYLCAWSRQGTNQPQHFGDGTRLSIL.

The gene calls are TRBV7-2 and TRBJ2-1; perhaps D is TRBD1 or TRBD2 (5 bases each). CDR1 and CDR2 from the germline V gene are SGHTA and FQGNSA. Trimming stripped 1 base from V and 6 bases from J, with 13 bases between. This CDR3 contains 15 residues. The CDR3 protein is CASSLEGISGNEQFF. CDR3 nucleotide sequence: TGTGCCAGCAGCTTAGAGGGGATAAGCGGCAATGAGCAGTTCTTC.

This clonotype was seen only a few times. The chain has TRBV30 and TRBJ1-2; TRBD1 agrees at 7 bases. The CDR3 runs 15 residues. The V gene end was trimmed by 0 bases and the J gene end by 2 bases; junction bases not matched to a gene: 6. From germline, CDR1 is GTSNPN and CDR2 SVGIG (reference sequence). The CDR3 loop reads CAWSVSRGPNYGYTF. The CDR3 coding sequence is TGTGCCTGGAGTGTATCGAGGGGGCCGAACTATGGCTACACCTTC.

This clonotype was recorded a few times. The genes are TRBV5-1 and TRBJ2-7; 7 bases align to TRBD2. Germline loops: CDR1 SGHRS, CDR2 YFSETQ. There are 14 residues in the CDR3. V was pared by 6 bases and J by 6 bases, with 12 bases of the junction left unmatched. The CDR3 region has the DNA TGCGCCAGCACTATGGGGACTACGAACTGCGAGCAGTACTTC. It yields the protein CASTMGTTNCEQYF.

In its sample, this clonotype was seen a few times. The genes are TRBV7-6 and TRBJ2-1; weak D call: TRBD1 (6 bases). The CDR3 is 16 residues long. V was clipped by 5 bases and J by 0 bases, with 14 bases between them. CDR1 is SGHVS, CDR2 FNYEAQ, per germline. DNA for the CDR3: TGTGCCAGCAGCAAACTAGGGGGAATCTCCTACAATGAGCAGTTCTTC. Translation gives CASSKLGGISYNEQFF.

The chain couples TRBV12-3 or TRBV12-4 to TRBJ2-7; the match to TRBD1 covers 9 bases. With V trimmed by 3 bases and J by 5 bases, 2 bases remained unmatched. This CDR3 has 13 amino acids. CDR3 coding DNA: TGTGCCAGCAGTTTGTGGGACAGGGACGAGCAGTACTTC. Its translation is CASSLWDRDEQYF.

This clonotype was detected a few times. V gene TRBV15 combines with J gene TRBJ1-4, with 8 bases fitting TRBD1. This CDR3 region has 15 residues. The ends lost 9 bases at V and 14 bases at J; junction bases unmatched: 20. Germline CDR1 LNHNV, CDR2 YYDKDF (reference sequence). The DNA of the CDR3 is TGTGCCACAACGAGGACAGGGTCGGGCGGGAGGATGCTGTTTTTT. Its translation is CATTRTGSGGRMLFF.

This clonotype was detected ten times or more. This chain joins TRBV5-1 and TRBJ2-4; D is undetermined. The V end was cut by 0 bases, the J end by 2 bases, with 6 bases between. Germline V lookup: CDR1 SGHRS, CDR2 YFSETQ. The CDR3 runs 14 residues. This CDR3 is CASSLAATKNIQYF. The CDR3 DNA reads TGCGCCAGCAGCTTGGCAGCGACCAAAAACATTCAGTACTTC.

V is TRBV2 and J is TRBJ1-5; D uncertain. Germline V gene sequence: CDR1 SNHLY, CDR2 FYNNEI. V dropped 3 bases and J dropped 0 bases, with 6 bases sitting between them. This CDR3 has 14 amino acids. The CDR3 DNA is TGTGCCAGCAGTGATTATGATAGCAATCAGCCCCAGCATTTT. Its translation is CASSDYDSNQPQHF.

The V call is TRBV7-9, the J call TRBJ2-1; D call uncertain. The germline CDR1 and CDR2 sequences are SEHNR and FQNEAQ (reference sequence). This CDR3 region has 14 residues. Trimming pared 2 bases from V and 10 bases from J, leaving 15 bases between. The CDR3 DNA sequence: TGTGCCAGCAGCTTAAGCGATCCACGGCACGAGCAGTTCTTC. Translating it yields CASSLSDPRHEQFF.

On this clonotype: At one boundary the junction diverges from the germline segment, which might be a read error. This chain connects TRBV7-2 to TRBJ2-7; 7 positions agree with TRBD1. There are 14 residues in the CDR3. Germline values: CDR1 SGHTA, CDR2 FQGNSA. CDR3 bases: TGTGCCAGCAGCTCAGGGGGTAGCTCCTACGGGCAGTACTTC. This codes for CASSSGGSSYGQYF.

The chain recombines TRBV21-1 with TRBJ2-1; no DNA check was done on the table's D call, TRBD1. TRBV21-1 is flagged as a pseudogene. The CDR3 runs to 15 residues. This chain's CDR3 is CASSSKGLGRGEQFF. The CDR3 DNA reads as TGTGCCAGCAGCTCGAAGGGGTTGGGGCGTGGTGAGCAGTTCTTC.

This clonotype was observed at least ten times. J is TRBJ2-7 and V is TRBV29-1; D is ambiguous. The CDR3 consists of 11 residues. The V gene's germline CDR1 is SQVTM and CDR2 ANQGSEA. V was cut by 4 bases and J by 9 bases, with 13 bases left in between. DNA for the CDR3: TGCAGCGTTGTAGCCCTTCGAGGGCAGTACTTC. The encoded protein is CSVVALRGQYF.

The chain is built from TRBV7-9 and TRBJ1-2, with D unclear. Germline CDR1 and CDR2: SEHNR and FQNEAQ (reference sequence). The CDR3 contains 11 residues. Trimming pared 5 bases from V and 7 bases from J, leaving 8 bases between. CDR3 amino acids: CASSVAGGYTF. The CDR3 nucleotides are TGTGCCAGCAGCGTCGCGGGTGGCTACACCTTC.